A selection of T cell receptor beta chains follows, all from one sample in a study of T cells after yellow fever vaccination. MiXCR, applied by TCRdb to the 5' RACE reads, yields one record per CDR3 protein. Of about 210,000 distinct CDR3 sequences listed, roughly 6.2% were seen once; the top ten hold approximately 1.1%. This sample comprised CD4+ T cells sorted from PBMCs, obtained on the day of the yellow fever booster vaccination. Every receptor here comes from a man under 40 who received the YFV17D yellow fever vaccine. CDR3s include the opening cysteine and the closing phenylalanine or tryptophan. D genes are given only for firm matches. Clone size appears in some rows only: once, few, many, or a class for an expanded clone.

cdr3_length j_call d_call v_call clone_size cdr3_aa cdr3_nt
12 TRBJ2-5 - TRBV20-1 - CSARVGEETQYF TGCAGTGCTAGGGTTGGGGAAGAGACCCAGTACTTC
13 TRBJ2-1 TRBD2 TRBV12-3/TRBV12-4 many CASTWTSGRKQFF TGTGCCAGCACCTGGACTAGCGGGAGAAAGCAGTTCTTC
11 TRBJ1-1 - TRBV5-1 few CASSNGPEAFF TGCGCCAGCAGCAACGGCCCAGAAGCTTTCTTT
14 TRBJ2-7 - TRBV28 many CASSLGFGLLEQYF TGTGCCAGCAGTTTAGGCTTTGGACTCCTTGAGCAGTACTTC
12 TRBJ1-2 - TRBV6-2/TRBV6-3 - CASSLRAVGGTF TGTGCCAGCAGCCTCCGGGCCGTCGGCGGCACCTTC
13 TRBJ2-1 TRBD1 TRBV29-1 - CSARDRGRNEQFF TGCAGCGCTCGGGACAGGGGGAGGAATGAGCAGTTCTTC
14 TRBJ2-3 - TRBV5-4 few CASSVRDVHNTQYF TGTGCCAGCAGCGTCAGGGATGTACACAATACGCAGTATTTT
14 TRBJ1-1 - TRBV7-9 many CASSLGLPNTEAFF TGTGCCAGCAGCTTGGGACTGCCGAACACTGAAGCTTTCTTT
14 TRBJ2-3 TRBD2 TRBV7-2 many CASGAGGPTDTQYF TGTGCCAGCGGAGCGGGAGGGCCAACAGATACGCAGTATTTT
14 TRBJ2-7 TRBD2 TRBV20-1 few CSAIRPSGRYEQYF TGCAGTGCTATCCGTCCTAGCGGGAGATACGAGCAGTACTTC
13 TRBJ2-2 - TRBV2 many CASSEQNTGELFF TGTGCCAGCAGTGAACAGAACACCGGGGAGCTGTTTTTT
14 TRBJ2-6 - TRBV5-1 few CASSFGSGANVLTF TGCGCCAGCAGCTTTGGCTCTGGGGCCAACGTCCTGACTTTC
20 TRBJ2-1 TRBD2 TRBV20-1 - CSAKVSGLAGVFGRNNEQFF TGCAGTGCTAAGGTTTCGGGACTAGCGGGAGTGTTCGGGCGAAACAATGAGCAGTTCTTC
16 TRBJ2-1 TRBD2 TRBV5-4 - CASSSGGSGIFNEQFF TGTGCCAGCAGCTCGGGGGGTAGCGGGATATTTAATGAGCAGTTCTTC
12 TRBJ2-7 - TRBV6-5 - CASKGGSYEQYF TGTGCCAGCAAGGGGGGTTCCTACGAGCAGTACTTC
17 TRBJ2-6 TRBD1 TRBV5-1 many CASRTGTGGIGANVLTF TGCGCCAGCAGAACCGGGACAGGGGGCATTGGGGCCAACGTCCTGACTTTC
13 TRBJ2-2 TRBD1 TRBV7-6 - CASTPGQGRELFF TGTGCCAGCACTCCGGGACAGGGAAGGGAGCTGTTTTTT
13 TRBJ2-3 - TRBV29-1 once CSVDRQGSDTQYF TGCAGCGTTGATAGGCAGGGCAGCGATACGCAGTATTTT
13 TRBJ2-3 - TRBV29-1 - CSVEDSLTDTQYF TGCAGCGTTGAAGATTCCCTCACAGATACGCAGTATTTT
13 TRBJ2-2 - TRBV7-9 - CASSLDPSGELFF TGTGCCAGCAGCTTAGACCCATCCGGGGAGCTGTTTTTT
13 TRBJ1-6 - TRBV7-9 - CASSQYPGSPLHF TGTGCCAGCAGCCAATATCCGGGTTCACCCCTCCACTTT
14 TRBJ2-2 - TRBV7-9 few CASSLGTSSGELFF TGTGCCAGCAGCTTAGGGACCTCATCCGGGGAGCTGTTTTTT
14 TRBJ2-7 TRBD2 TRBV2 many CASKGLAVLYEQYF TGTGCCAGCAAGGGACTAGCGGTCCTTTACGAGCAGTACTTC
15 TRBJ2-6 - TRBV6-4 many CASSERGNGANVLTF TGTGCCAGCAGTGAACGGGGAAATGGGGCCAACGTCCTGACTTTC
15 TRBJ1-1 - TRBV29-1 few CSVARHGQGMAEAFF TGCAGCGTCGCCCGACACGGCCAGGGGATGGCTGAAGCTTTCTTT
17 TRBJ2-5 TRBD1 TRBV9 few CASSVAAGTGAGETQYF TGTGCCAGCAGCGTAGCTGCGGGGACAGGGGCGGGGGAGACCCAGTACTTC
16 TRBJ2-2 TRBD2 TRBV20-1 few CSARDLAGVPTGELFF TGCAGTGCTAGAGATCTAGCGGGAGTACCCACCGGGGAGCTGTTTTTT
14 TRBJ2-2 - TRBV7-8 - CASSLAGHTGELFF TGTGCCAGCAGCTTAGCGGGGCACACCGGGGAGCTGTTTTTT
17 TRBJ2-7 TRBD2 TRBV7-2 many CASSLPPGAGASDEQYF TGTGCCAGCAGCTTACCCCCCGGGGCGGGAGCAAGCGACGAGCAGTACTTC
16 TRBJ2-1 - TRBV7-2 few CASSLSPSRSRNEQFF TGTGCCAGCAGTCTAAGCCCCTCCAGGTCCCGAAATGAGCAGTTCTTC
15 TRBJ2-7 TRBD1 TRBV5-1 few CASSLGPPTGLEQYF TGCGCCAGCAGCTTGGGACCCCCGACAGGGCTCGAGCAGTACTTC
15 TRBJ1-2 - TRBV5-1 few CASSLEQGPRRGYTF TGCGCCAGCAGCTTGGAACAGGGACCACGCCGCGGCTACACCTTC
15 TRBJ2-1 TRBD2 TRBV6-5 many CASSLRLAGGDEQFF TGTGCCAGCAGTCTCCGACTAGCGGGAGGCGATGAGCAGTTCTTC
15 TRBJ2-1 - TRBV20-1 many CSARALRAGYNEQFF TGCAGTGCTAGGGCGCTTAGGGCCGGCTACAATGAGCAGTTCTTC
14 TRBJ2-1 - TRBV13 many CASSLDPGGNEQFF TGTGCCAGCAGCTTAGATCCGGGTGGGAATGAGCAGTTCTTC
14 TRBJ2-1 TRBD2 TRBV29-1 many CSVEASGFYNEQFF TGCAGCGTTGAAGCTAGCGGGTTTTACAATGAGCAGTTCTTC
15 TRBJ2-7 TRBD2 TRBV7-2 few CASSRVVSGSLEQYF TGTGCCAGCAGCCGCGTGGTAAGCGGGAGTTTAGAGCAGTACTTC
14 TRBJ2-3 TRBD1 TRBV18 - CASSPDRTTDTQYF TGTGCCAGCTCACCGGACAGGACCACAGATACGCAGTATTTT
15 TRBJ2-1 - TRBV4-3 few CASSQERSHYNEQFF TGCGCCAGCAGCCAGGAAAGATCTCATTACAATGAGCAGTTCTTC
16 TRBJ2-1 TRBD2 TRBV20-1 - CSANPRSSGSYNEQFF TGCAGTGCTAACCCTCGGAGTAGCGGGTCCTACAATGAGCAGTTCTTC
11 TRBJ1-3 - TRBV20-1 - CSASAGNTIYF TGCAGTGCTTCAGCTGGAAACACCATATATTTT
15 TRBJ2-7 TRBD1 TRBV29-1 - CSVHTGGASPYEQYF TGCAGCGTGCATACAGGGGGCGCTTCCCCATACGAGCAGTACTTC
12 TRBJ2-4 - TRBV7-9 many CASSFKEGIQYF TGTGCCAGCAGCTTTAAGGAGGGCATTCAGTACTTC
15 TRBJ2-3 TRBD1 TRBV29-1 many CSVASGTGGTDTQYF TGCAGCGTGGCCTCCGGGACAGGCGGGACAGATACGCAGTATTTT
13 TRBJ2-7 - TRBV29-1 many CSVEGPDPYEQYF TGCAGCGTTGAAGGGCCGGATCCCTACGAGCAGTACTTC
16 TRBJ2-1 - TRBV20-1 - CSARYNGASSYNEQFF TGCAGTGCTAGGTATAACGGGGCAAGCTCCTACAATGAGCAGTTCTTC
16 TRBJ2-1 TRBD2 TRBV5-1 many CASSLELAGGYNEQFF TGCGCCAGCAGCCTGGAGCTAGCGGGAGGTTACAATGAGCAGTTCTTC
18 TRBJ1-2 TRBD1 TRBV7-3 few CASSLQDRAQSANYGYTF TGTGCCAGCAGCCTCCAGGACAGGGCACAATCGGCTAACTATGGCTACACCTTC
13 TRBJ2-1 - TRBV7-3 many CASSLTRTNEQFF TGTGCCAGCAGCTTAACCCGGACCAATGAGCAGTTCTTC
21 TRBJ2-2 TRBD1 TRBV12-3/TRBV12-4 few CASSLPPTPGGTGGDTGELFF TGTGCCAGCAGTTTACCACCCACTCCGGGGGGGACAGGGGGTGACACCGGGGAGCTGTTTTTT
15 TRBJ2-7 - TRBV2 many CASNHLGMGSYEQYF TGTGCCAGCAATCACCTCGGGATGGGATCCTACGAGCAGTACTTC
16 TRBJ2-1 - TRBV7-8 many CASSSSPGVAYNEQFF TGTGCCAGCAGTTCCTCTCCGGGGGTGGCCTACAATGAGCAGTTCTTC
12 TRBJ2-7 - TRBV5-1 few CASSSPENEQYF TGCGCCAGCAGCTCTCCGGAAAACGAGCAGTACTTC
14 TRBJ2-7 TRBD1 TRBV12-3/TRBV12-4 - CASSRQGPPYEQYF TGTGCCAGCAGTAGACAGGGTCCCCCCTACGAGCAGTACTTC
17 TRBJ2-1 TRBD2 TRBV20-1 - CSARKAGGEAPYNEQFF TGCAGTGCTAGAAAAGCGGGAGGCGAAGCTCCCTACAATGAGCAGTTCTTC